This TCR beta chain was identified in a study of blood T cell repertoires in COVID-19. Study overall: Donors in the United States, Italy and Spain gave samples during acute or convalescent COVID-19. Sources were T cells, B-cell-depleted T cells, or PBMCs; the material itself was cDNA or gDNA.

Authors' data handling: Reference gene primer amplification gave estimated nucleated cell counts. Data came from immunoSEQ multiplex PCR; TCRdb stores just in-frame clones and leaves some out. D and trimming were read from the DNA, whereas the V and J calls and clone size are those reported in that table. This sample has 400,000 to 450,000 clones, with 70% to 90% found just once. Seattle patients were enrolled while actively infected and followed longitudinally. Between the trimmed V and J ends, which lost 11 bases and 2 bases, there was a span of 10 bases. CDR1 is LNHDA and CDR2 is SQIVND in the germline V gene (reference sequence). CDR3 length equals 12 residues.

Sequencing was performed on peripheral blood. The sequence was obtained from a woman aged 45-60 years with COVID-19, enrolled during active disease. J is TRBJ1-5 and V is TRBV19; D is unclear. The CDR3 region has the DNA TGTGCCTCCCAGGTTGGCAATCAGCCCCAGCATTTT. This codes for CASQVGNQPQHF.